This TCR beta chain derives from a study of CD8 T cells in ankylosing spondylitis. CDR1 and CDR2 (germline): MGHRA, YSYEKL. The CDR3 is made up of 17 amino acids. V lost 3 bases, J lost 2 bases, and 18 bases lay in between. Study outcomes and limitations: Matched ankylosing spondylitis synovial fluid reportedly contained a significantly enriched population of disease-linked clones. With a CD8+ phenotype, disease-linked clones were relatively rare in peripheral blood.

This clonotype was recorded at least ten times. Its antigen is currently unknown. Quantitative 5'-RACE with molecular barcodes generated TCR beta libraries. TCRdb itself ran the 5' RACE reads through MiXCR, one entry per CDR3 protein. The sample has 250,000 or so distinct CDR3 sequences, about a sixth seen once. The rearrangement links TRBV4-1 to TRBJ2-3, with unresolved D. The receptor's source is a male donor with ankylosing spondylitis or in good health (not recorded which). Sample: blood, either unsorted or a sorted T cell fraction (not recorded which). In DNA form, the CDR3 reads TGCGCCAGCAGCCAGCTTAAGCCCGGGTGGCACACAGATACGCAGTATTTT. Its translation is CASSQLKPGWHTDTQYF.